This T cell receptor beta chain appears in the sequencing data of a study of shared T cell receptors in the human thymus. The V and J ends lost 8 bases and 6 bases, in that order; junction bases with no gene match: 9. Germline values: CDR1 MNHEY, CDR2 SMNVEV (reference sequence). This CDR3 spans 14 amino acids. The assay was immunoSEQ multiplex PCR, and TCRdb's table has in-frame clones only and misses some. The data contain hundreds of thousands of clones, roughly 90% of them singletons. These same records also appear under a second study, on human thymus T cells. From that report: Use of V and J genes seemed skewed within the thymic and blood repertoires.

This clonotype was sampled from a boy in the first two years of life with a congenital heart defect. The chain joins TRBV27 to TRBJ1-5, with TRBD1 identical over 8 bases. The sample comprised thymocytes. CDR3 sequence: CASGRQGLVQPQHF. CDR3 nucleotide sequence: TGTGCCAGCGGACGACAGGGGCTTGTTCAGCCCCAGCATTTT.